The T cell receptor (beta chain) described here comes from a study of T-cell memory formation after mild COVID-19. TCRdb passed the 5' RACE reads through MiXCR, listing each CDR3 protein once. This table has approximately 490,000 distinct CDR3 sequences, roughly 22% appearing once. This clonotype was seen a handful of times. The CDR3 length is 13 residues. Germline V gene lookup returns CDR1 KGHDR and CDR2 SFDVKD. Trimming shortened V by 4 bases and J by 4 bases, and 9 bases separated the two germline ends. This clonotype was sampled from an adult woman who had mild COVID-19 (a few samples of this study predate the infection). Cell type and time point are not known. This sequence joins TRBV24-1 and TRBJ1-1; D uncertain. Sequencing was performed on PBMCs or a T cell subset sorted from them (not recorded which). The CDR3 DNA reads TGTGCCACCAGTGACCCCGGGAGCACTGAAGCTTTCTTT. Amino acid sequence: CATSDPGSTEAFF.